The entry that follows covers one TCR beta chain sequence. The germline gives CDR1 SEHNR, CDR2 FQNEAQ (reference sequence). The length of the CDR3 is 16 residues. The germline V and J ends were trimmed by 1 base and 4 bases, with 16 bases remaining between them. Original processing notes: For nucleated cells, counts were estimated from reference gene primer amplification. The protocol was immunoSEQ multiplex PCR, while the TCRdb copy is restricted to in-frame clones and leaves out a portion. V, J and clone size reflect that table, while D and trimming were determined from the DNA. The data contain around 170,000 clones, about 90% of them singletons. The sample is drawn from a study of blood T cell repertoires in COVID-19.

The genes are TRBV7-9 and TRBJ1-2; D is unclear. Sequencing used PBMCs or T cells enriched from blood (not recorded which). The clonotype comes from a woman between 18 and 30 years old who had recovered from COVID-19. CDR3 protein: CASSLGGGSGSYGYTF. The CDR3, as DNA: TGTGCCAGCAGCTTAGGGGGTGGCAGTGGGAGCTATGGCTACACCTTC.